The 32 T cell receptor beta chains in this list originate from one sample, sequenced in a study of technical replicates of blood from four donors. Sequencing used immunoSEQ multiplex PCR; TCRdb keeps in-frame clones, though not all of them. The table has about 100,000 clones, roughly 95% seen once. Sequencing used T cells isolated from PBMCs. Source of these receptors: a human donor in good health.

The rearrangement links TRBV19 to TRBJ1-5; D is possibly TRBD1 (6 bases). Germline CDR1 LNHDA, CDR2 SQIVND (reference sequence). V lost 3 bases, J lost 6 bases, and 12 bases lay in between. The CDR3 loop spans 14 amino acids. CDR3 region: CASSIPLRGQPQHF. In DNA form, the CDR3 reads TGTGCCAGTAGTATTCCCCTCAGGGGTCAGCCCCAGCATTTT. Drawing the rest from reference TRBV19 and TRBJ1-5, the complete variable domain is DGGITQSPKYLFRKEGQNVTLSCEQNLNHDAMYWYRQDPGQGLRLIYYSQIVNDFQKGDIAEGYSVSREKKESFPLTVTSAQKNPTAFYLCASSIPLRGQPQHFGDGTRLSIL.

In DNA form, the CDR3 reads TGTGCCAGCAACGGGGGGAGCTCTGGGGCCAACGTCCTGACTTTC. As protein: CASNGGSSGANVLTF. The V call is TRBV28, the J call TRBJ2-6; TRBD2 agrees at 7 bases. Germline assignment: CDR1 MDHEN and CDR2 SYDVKM. The CDR3 length is 15 residues. The V segment lost 7 bases and the J segment 0 bases; nucleotides outside the gene matches: 3.

This rearrangement joins TRBV5-4 to TRBJ2-1; 8 bases are shared with TRBD1. The CDR3 is made up of 15 amino acids. Germline trimming cut 3 bases from V and 6 bases from J; bases unmatched to any gene: 8. Germline CDR1 SGHNT, CDR2 YYREEE (reference sequence). The CDR3 here is CASSSYRDRSNEQFF. The CDR3 coding sequence is TGTGCCAGCAGCTCGTACCGGGACAGGTCCAATGAGCAGTTCTTC.

Concerning this clone itself: The junction and the germline gene differ at one end; a read error may be behind it. V usage is TRBV2 and J usage is TRBJ2-5; D possibly corresponds to TRBD2 (6 bases). Per the germline V gene, CDR1 is SNHLY and CDR2 is FYNNEI. The CDR3 is 15 amino acids. CDR3 coding DNA: TGTACCAGCCGGGGGTGGGGGGTCTCCATTGAGACCCAGTACTTC. It encodes CTSRGWGVSIETQYF.

The rearrangement joins TRBV2 to TRBJ2-1; possibly TRBD1 for D (5 bases). The CDR3 totals 14 residues. With 3 bases removed from V and 2 bases from J, the gap between germline ends came to 8 bases. The V gene's germline CDR1 is SNHLY and CDR2 FYNNEI. CDR3: CASSEVGPYNEQFF. The CDR3 DNA reads TGTGCCAGCAGTGAGGTGGGGCCCTACAATGAGCAGTTCTTC.

This chain uses TRBV11-2 with TRBJ2-1, with 9 positions matching TRBD2. CDR3 length: 16 amino acids. Germline CDR1 and CDR2: SGHAT and FQNNGV. The ends lost 4 bases at V and 2 bases at J; junction bases unmatched: 6. CDR3 in amino acids: CASSSPGLAPYNEQFF. The DNA of the CDR3 is TGTGCCAGCAGCTCGCCGGGACTAGCCCCCTACAATGAGCAGTTCTTC.

The V and J genes are TRBV4-1 and TRBJ2-3, with D possibly being TRBD2 (6 bases). Trimming removed 0 bases at V and 1 base at J, with 8 bases between. The CDR3 covers 15 residues. Germline loops: CDR1 MGHRA, CDR2 YSYEKL. Here the CDR3 DNA reads TGCGCCAGCAGCCAAGATGGAGGGCGCACAGATACGCAGTATTTT. Translating gives CASSQDGGRTDTQYF.

The V and J genes are TRBV19 and TRBJ2-3; D may be TRBD2 (6 bases). Deletions cut 7 bases from V and 1 base from J, with 12 bases between. CDR1 and CDR2 from the germline V gene are LNHDA and SQIVND (reference sequence). The CDR3 loop spans 14 amino acids. This chain's CDR3 is CASKTGGGTDTQYF. Written as DNA, the CDR3 is TGTGCCAGTAAGACGGGCGGGGGCACAGATACGCAGTATTTT. The full variable domain, its missing parts supplied by reference TRBV19 and TRBJ2-3, is DGGITQSPKYLFRKEGQNVTLSCEQNLNHDAMYWYRQDPGQGLRLIYYSQIVNDFQKGDIAEGYSVSREKKESFPLTVTSAQKNPTAFYLCASKTGGGTDTQYFGPGTRLTVL.

The chain employs TRBV6-1 and TRBJ2-3, with 7 bases aligning to TRBD2. The V gene end was trimmed by 7 bases and the J gene end by 6 bases; junction bases not matched to a gene: 13. Germline assignment: CDR1 MNHNS and CDR2 SASEGT. There are 15 residues in the CDR3. CDR3 sequence (DNA): TGTGCCAGCACCCTGGGAGGGATCCCTAGGGATACGCAGTATTTT. This translates into CASTLGGIPRDTQYF.

The chain recombines TRBV29-1 with TRBJ1-1; a possible D gene is TRBD1 (5 bases). V gave up 0 bases and J gave up 3 bases, with 14 bases separating them. This CDR3 is built from 15 residues. CDR1 is SQVTM, CDR2 ANQGSEA, per germline. CDR3: CSVEDRGGVHTEAFF. The CDR3 DNA reads as TGCAGCGTTGAAGACCGGGGAGGGGTGCACACTGAAGCTTTCTTT.

J is TRBJ2-7 and V is TRBV5-1; 8 positions match TRBD2. Trimming at V came to 4 bases and at J to 0 bases, leaving 6 bases not matched to a gene. CDR1 is SGHRS and CDR2 is YFSETQ in the germline V gene. This CDR3 contains 15 residues. CDR3 sequence: CASSMTSASSYEQYF. DNA of the CDR3: TGCGCCAGCAGCATGACTAGCGCTAGCTCCTACGAGCAGTACTTC.

In this sample, this clone turned up once. The junction departs from the called germline gene at one end, perhaps through a read error. The same CDR3 also results from other DNA sequences found in this sample. The V gene is TRBV14, the J gene TRBJ1-1; D may be TRBD1 (5 bases). CDR1 and CDR2 (germline): SGHDN, FVKESK. CDR3 length: 15 amino acids. In nucleotides, the CDR3 is TGTGCCAGCAGCCCCGTTGGACACCTGAATACTGAAGCTTTCTTT. Translated: CASSPVGHLNTEAFF.

The chain couples TRBV29-1 to TRBJ2-3; the D is unclear. The V gene lost 4 bases and the J gene lost 0 bases, with 11 bases spanning the gap. The V gene's germline CDR1 is SQVTM and CDR2 ANQGSEA. The CDR3 runs 14 residues. The DNA of the CDR3 is TGCAGCGTTGCAGCGTCGCCTAGCACAGATACGCAGTATTTT. Protein: CSVAASPSTDTQYF.

The J gene is TRBJ2-2, the V gene TRBV25-1; no firm D call. The V end lost 5 bases, the J end lost 0 bases, and 4 bases lay between the germline ends. CDR3 length: 13 residues. The germline V gene encodes CDR1 MGHDK and CDR2 SYGVNS. The CDR3 DNA is TGTGCCAGCAGTCACACGAACACCGGGGAGCTGTTTTTT. It is translated as CASSHTNTGELFF.

The table lists this clone with a count of one. The chain recombines TRBV6-1 with TRBJ2-7; 7 bases are shared with TRBD1. The V gene end was trimmed by 8 bases and the J gene end by 6 bases; junction bases not matched to a gene: 13. This CDR3 region has 14 residues. Germline lookup yields CDR1 MNHNS and CDR2 SASEGT. The CDR3 loop is CASGQFPAGGEQYF. DNA of the CDR3: TGTGCCAGCGGCCAATTCCCGGCAGGGGGCGAGCAGTACTTC.

J is TRBJ1-4 and V is TRBV11-2; 11 positions agree with TRBD1. The CDR3 runs 15 residues. Trimming took 3 bases from V and 8 from J; bases not matched to a gene: 5. The germline V gene encodes CDR1 SGHAT and CDR2 FQNNGV. The DNA of the CDR3 is TGTGCCAGCAGCTTCCTTAGGACAGGGGGCGAAAAACTGTTTTTT. It translates to CASSFLRTGGEKLFF.

The sample holds a few counts of this clone. The chain is built from TRBV7-6 and TRBJ2-1; D is uncertain. This CDR3 is built from 16 residues. Trimming removed 5 bases at V and 0 bases at J, with 14 bases between. Germline V gives CDR1 SGHVS, CDR2 FNYEAQ. The CDR3 spells CASSTNTASSYNEQFF. In nucleotides, the CDR3 is TGTGCCAGCAGCACCAACACCGCCTCCTCCTACAATGAGCAGTTCTTC.

V gene TRBV5-6 combines with J gene TRBJ2-1, with D perhaps matching TRBD2 (5 bases). The CDR3 spans 11 residues. V lost 3 bases, J lost 12 bases, and 10 bases lay in between. The germline gives CDR1 SGHDT, CDR2 YYEEEE. CDR3 in amino acids: CASSSRRGQFF. The CDR3 region has the DNA TGTGCCAGCAGCTCCCGCCGGGGGCAGTTCTTC.

Note on this clone: This sample includes further DNA sequences coding for the same CDR3. This sequence joins TRBV28 and TRBJ2-7; 12 bases agree with TRBD1. Germline V gene sequence: CDR1 MDHEN, CDR2 SYDVKM. This CDR3 region has 15 residues. V gave up 6 bases and J gave up 6 bases; unmatched junction bases: 9. As DNA, the CDR3 is TGTGCCAGCAGGCATACCGGGACAGGGGGCGTCGAGCAGTACTTC. It codes for CASRHTGTGGVEQYF.

The rearrangement joins TRBV5-8 to TRBJ2-1; the D gene is possibly TRBD2 (6 bases). Germline CDR1 SGHTS, CDR2 YDEGEE. This CDR3 region has 13 residues. V lost 4 bases to trimming and J lost 8 bases, with 13 bases between them. The CDR3 coding sequence is TGTGCCAGCAGCCGGGACTTCTCTCATGAGCAGTTCTTC. This encodes CASSRDFSHEQFF. The entire variable domain, with the rest obtained from reference TRBV5-8 and TRBJ2-1, is as follows: EAGVTQSPTHLIKTRGQQATLRCSPISGHTSVYWYQQALGLGLQFLLWYDEGEERNRGNFPPRFSGRQFPNYSSELNVNALELEDSALYLCASSRDFSHEQFFGPGTRLTVL.

The genes are TRBV4-1 and TRBJ2-2; D is possibly TRBD1 (5 bases). Trimming shortened V by 4 bases and J by 4 bases, and 16 bases separated the two germline ends. Germline V gene sequence: CDR1 MGHRA, CDR2 YSYEKL. The CDR3 is made up of 16 amino acids. Here the CDR3 reads CASSRGPLRGTGELFF. CDR3 sequence (DNA): TGCGCCAGCAGCCGCGGACCCTTAAGGGGCACCGGGGAGCTGTTTTTT.

This chain connects TRBV7-8 to TRBJ2-5; possibly TRBD2 for D (6 bases). This CDR3 is built from 14 residues. The germline V gene has CDR1 SGHVS and CDR2 FQNEAQ. V was trimmed by 7 bases and J by 2 bases, leaving 14 bases between them. The CDR3 sequence is CASTHRLEQETQYF. The CDR3, as DNA: TGTGCCAGCACACACCGACTAGAACAAGAGACCCAGTACTTC.

The chain combines TRBV27 with TRBJ2-7, with D possibly TRBD1 on 7 matching bases. The CDR3 totals 15 residues. V lost 4 bases and J 1 base, leaving 14 bases between the germline ends. Germline lookup yields CDR1 MNHEY and CDR2 SMNVEV (reference sequence). The CDR3 region is CASSYPRGTSYEQYF. The DNA for the CDR3 is TGTGCCAGCAGTTACCCCAGGGGGACTTCCTACGAGCAGTACTTC.

Of note for this clone: Other DNA sequences of this sample code for an identical CDR3. The V call is TRBV9, the J call TRBJ2-3, with a tentative D call TRBD2 (5 bases). Germline values: CDR1 SGDLS, CDR2 YYNGEE. The V end was cut by 0 bases, the J end by 0 bases, with 8 bases between. The CDR3 consists of 15 residues. The CDR3 coding sequence is TGTGCCAGCAGCGTAGCTGAGGGAAGCACAGATACGCAGTATTTT. Translation: CASSVAEGSTDTQYF.

The genes are TRBV27 and TRBJ2-2; D is possibly TRBD1 (7 bases). V was pared by 2 bases and J by 2 bases, with 12 bases between. Germline V gene lookup returns CDR1 MNHEY and CDR2 SMNVEV (reference sequence). The CDR3 loop spans 16 amino acids. In nucleotides, the CDR3 is TGTGCCAGCAGTTTACAGGGGGGCTATAACACCGGGGAGCTGTTTTTT. It encodes CASSLQGGYNTGELFF.

This chain joins TRBV4-1 and TRBJ2-3; no clear D. CDR1 is MGHRA, CDR2 YSYEKL, per germline. The length of the CDR3 is 17 residues. V was clipped by 3 bases and J by 2 bases, with 18 bases between them. The CDR3 bases are TGCGCCAGCAGCCAGGCTCCTCTCTTGCGGTACACAGATACGCAGTATTTT. It yields the protein CASSQAPLLRYTDTQYF.

The J gene is TRBJ1-1, the V gene TRBV7-9, with D uncertain. Trimming removed 6 bases at V and 11 bases at J, with 19 bases between. The germline V gene encodes CDR1 SEHNR and CDR2 FQNEAQ (reference sequence). The CDR3 has 13 residues. The DNA for the CDR3 is TGTGCCAGCAGTGGCCAACAGCCAGAAAAGGCTTTCTTT. It encodes CASSGQQPEKAFF.

V usage is TRBV11-2 and J usage is TRBJ2-2, with D hard to call. Germline loops: CDR1 SGHAT, CDR2 FQNNGV. This CDR3 is 15 amino acids long. V was pared by 1 base and J by 2 bases, with 8 bases between. CDR3 sequence reads: CASSLVATNTGELFF. CDR3 bases: TGTGCCAGCAGCTTAGTTGCGACTAACACCGGGGAGCTGTTTTTT.

The chain has TRBV2 and TRBJ2-7; TRBD2 is a possible D gene (5 bases). The V gene's germline CDR1 is SNHLY and CDR2 FYNNEI. With 8 bases removed from V and 2 bases from J, the gap between germline ends came to 16 bases. CDR3 length: 14 amino acids. The CDR3 here is CASLPLGSPYEQYF. CDR3 nucleotides: TGTGCCAGCCTACCGTTGGGGAGCCCCTACGAGCAGTACTTC.

Here the CDR3 reads CASSLIGTGRETQYF. CDR3 sequence (DNA): TGTGCCAGCAGCTTAATCGGCACAGGGCGCGAGACCCAGTACTTC. The genes are TRBV7-3 and TRBJ2-5, with D perhaps matching TRBD1 (6 bases). V was cut by 1 base and J by 5 bases, with 14 bases left in between. Germline CDR1 reads SGHTA; CDR2 reads FQGTGA. The CDR3 is 15 amino acids.

The V gene is TRBV5-1, the J gene TRBJ2-7; 10 bases are a match to TRBD1. The CDR3 contains 14 residues. Germline values: CDR1 SGHRS, CDR2 YFSETQ. With V trimmed by 2 bases and J by 6 bases, 5 bases remained unmatched. The CDR3 spells CASSLGQGVREQYF. CDR3 in DNA: TGCGCCAGCAGCTTAGGACAGGGGGTGCGCGAGCAGTACTTC.

The chain is built from TRBV28 and TRBJ2-7; TRBD2 aligns across 13 bases. After removal of 2 bases from V and 2 bases from J, the junction contained 9 bases not matched to a gene. This CDR3 comprises 18 residues. The germline CDR1 and CDR2 sequences are MDHEN and SYDVKM. The CDR3 DNA sequence: TGTGCCAGCAGTTTAACTACTAGCGGGAGGGCCGGAGCCTACGAGCAGTACTTC. Translation gives CASSLTTSGRAGAYEQYF.